The TCR beta chain described here comes from a study of T cell changes during pregnancy in multiple sclerosis. This table comes from immunoSEQ multiplex PCR, and its TCRdb copy is limited to in-frame clones, with some not included. The sample records tens of thousands of clones, over 85% being singletons. V lost 5 bases to trimming and J lost 0 bases, with 8 bases between them. Germline values: CDR1 MNHEY, CDR2 SMNVEV (reference sequence). The CDR3 length is 14 residues. This clone appeared once. This sequence originates from a female donor with multiple sclerosis, enrolled in a pregnancy study. The sample in question was CD4+ T cells from peripheral blood mononuclear cells, obtained after pregnancy. This sequence joins TRBV27 and TRBJ2-1; D is ambiguous. CDR3 protein: CASSPVSSYNEQFF. In DNA, the CDR3 is TGTGCCAGCAGTCCAGTATCCTCCTACAATGAGCAGTTCTTC.